Each of the 15 T cell receptor beta chains below was sequenced from the same sample in a study of identical twins. Using its own MiXCR run on the 5' RACE reads, TCRdb lists one record per CDR3 protein. The sample holds 500,000 to 650,000 distinct CDR3 sequences; 7% to 7.5% are singletons and the top ten take 1.5% to 2%. Separately, the same data were catalogued under a study of yellow fever vaccine responses in identical twins.

Sequencing was carried out using PBMCs. These receptors originate from a woman between 18 and 30 years old in good health.

The chain's CDR3 is CASSLGPAGDTIYF. The CDR3 nucleotides read TGTGCCAGCAGTTTAGGGCCAGCGGGAGACACCATATATTTT. The J gene is TRBJ1-3, the V gene TRBV12-3 or TRBV12-4; D is unresolved. Trimming shortened V by 1 base and J by 8 bases, and 12 bases separated the two germline ends. The CDR3 runs 14 residues.

This clonotype has at least ten counts. V gene TRBV11-1 combines with J gene TRBJ1-5; maybe TRBD1 (6 bases). In germline, CDR1 is SGHAT, CDR2 FQDESV (reference sequence). Trimming shortened V by 1 base and J by 4 bases, and 20 bases separated the two germline ends. This CDR3 region has 18 residues. CDR3 amino acids: CASSLEFGGRGGNQPQHF. CDR3 in DNA: TGTGCCAGCAGCTTAGAGTTTGGTGGCAGGGGAGGGAATCAGCCCCAGCATTTT.

This clonotype was seen at least ten times. The chain links TRBV7-8 to TRBJ2-2; D is unclear. Germline CDR1 SGHVS, CDR2 FQNEAQ. The CDR3 sequence is 13 residues long. V was clipped by 1 base and J by 3 bases, with 3 bases between them. CDR3 sequence: CASSLEYTGELFF. In nucleotides, the CDR3 is TGTGCCAGCAGCTTAGAATACACCGGGGAGCTGTTTTTT.

This chain joins TRBV20-1 and TRBJ1-5; possible D gene TRBD1, 6 bases. V was pared by 3 bases and J by 0 bases, with 18 bases between. Germline loops: CDR1 DFQATT, CDR2 SNEGSKA (reference sequence). The CDR3 totals 17 residues. The CDR3 DNA sequence: TGCAGTGCTAGTGCCACAGGGATCCTTAATAGCAATCAGCCCCAGCATTTT. This gives the protein CSASATGILNSNQPQHF.

There are many counts of this clonotype. The chain joins TRBV25-1 to TRBJ1-4; TRBD1 agrees at 7 bases. Germline CDR1 is MGHDK and CDR2 is SYGVNS. J was trimmed by 6 bases and V by 8 bases; bases with no gene match: 6. The CDR3 has 13 amino acids. The DNA of the CDR3 is TGTGCCAGCCGACGGGACAGACATGAAAAACTGTTTTTT. Protein: CASRRDRHEKLFF.

This clonotype has more than one count but fewer than ten. The chain joins TRBV5-1 to TRBJ1-4; tentative D call: TRBD1 (6 bases). The germline V gene has CDR1 SGHRS and CDR2 YFSETQ. The V end lost 4 bases, the J end lost 7 bases, and 14 bases lay between the germline ends. The CDR3 sequence is 14 residues long. The CDR3 DNA reads as TGCGCCAGCAGCCCCGGGACACGGGTTGAAAAACTGTTTTTT. Protein product: CASSPGTRVEKLFF.

The chain employs TRBV12-3 or TRBV12-4 and TRBJ2-5; either TRBD1 or TRBD2 may supply D (5 bases each). Trimming took 1 base from V and 5 from J, leaving 14 bases between them. The CDR3 runs to 15 residues. The CDR3 region is CASSLDLGEGETQYF. The CDR3 DNA follows: TGTGCCAGCAGTTTAGACCTTGGAGAGGGGGAGACCCAGTACTTC.

A few counts support this clonotype. V gene TRBV29-1 combines with J gene TRBJ2-7; 7 bases align to TRBD2. The CDR3 runs to 15 residues. The trim removed 7 bases at V and 2 bases at J, leaving 14 bases unmatched. CDR1 SQVTM and CDR2 ANQGSEA come from the germline V gene. The chain's CDR3 is CSAEVGSSGTYEQYF. CDR3 nucleotides: TGCAGCGCCGAAGTGGGGTCTAGCGGAACCTACGAGCAGTACTTC.

The gene calls are TRBV20-1 and TRBJ2-1; 14 bases fit TRBD2. J was trimmed by 8 bases and V by 5 bases; bases with no gene match: 11. Germline values: CDR1 DFQATT, CDR2 SNEGSKA (reference sequence). This CDR3 region has 16 residues. Written as DNA, the CDR3 is TGCAGTGCTCTACCCGGGACTAGCGGGAGTAGAGATGAGCAGTTCTTC. It specifies CSALPGTSGSRDEQFF.

This clonotype has only a few counts. The V gene is TRBV11-2, the J gene TRBJ2-1; possible D gene TRBD1, 5 bases. The CDR3 consists of 18 residues. Trimming stripped 0 bases from V and 2 bases from J, with 17 bases between. Per the germline V gene, CDR1 is SGHAT and CDR2 is FQNNGV. Here the CDR3 DNA reads TGTGCCAGCAGCTTAGAGGGTGGGTGGCAGGGCACCTACAATGAGCAGTTCTTC. Protein sequence: CASSLEGGWQGTYNEQFF.

The chain carries TRBV27 and TRBJ2-1; no clear D. V gave up 7 bases and J gave up 4 bases, with 14 bases separating them. From germline, CDR1 is MNHEY and CDR2 SMNVEV (reference sequence). CDR3 length equals 14 residues. The CDR3, as DNA: TGTGCCAGCATGCCCCCCGGCAGTTACAATGAGCAGTTCTTC. It encodes CASMPPGSYNEQFF.

This clonotype was seen a few times. V gene TRBV24-1 combines with J gene TRBJ2-3, with D unclear. Between the trimmed V and J ends, which lost 4 bases and 7 bases, there was a span of 11 bases. This CDR3 has 13 amino acids. Per the germline V gene, CDR1 is KGHDR and CDR2 is SFDVKD. The CDR3 nucleotides are TGTGCCACCAGTGAGCCAGACGTTCATACGCAGTATTTT. Translating gives CATSEPDVHTQYF.

The sample holds a few counts of this clonotype. J is TRBJ2-5 and V is TRBV2; a weak D match, TRBD1 (6 bases). Germline lookup yields CDR1 SNHLY and CDR2 FYNNEI. The CDR3 extends over 14 amino acids. Trimming removed 5 bases at V and 5 bases at J, with 15 bases between. The CDR3 loop is CASSLTGMVETQYF. CDR3 bases: TGTGCCAGCAGTCTAACAGGGATGGTGGAGACCCAGTACTTC.

This clonotype was detected ten times or more. The V call is TRBV29-1, the J call TRBJ2-5; possible D gene TRBD1, 6 bases. The germline gives CDR1 SQVTM, CDR2 ANQGSEA. The length of the CDR3 is 13 residues. Trimming pared 7 bases from V and 2 bases from J, leaving 14 bases between. CDR3 amino acids: CSAGDTIQETQYF. The CDR3 DNA reads TGCAGCGCTGGGGACACCATTCAAGAGACCCAGTACTTC. The full variable domain, rest sourced from reference TRBV29-1 and TRBJ2-5, is SAVISQKPSRDICQRGTSLTIQCQVDSQVTMMFWYRQQPGQSLTLIATANQGSEATYESGFVIDKFPISRPNLTFSTLTVSNMSPEDSSIYLCSAGDTIQETQYFGPGTRLLVL.

This clonotype showed up many times. The chain employs TRBV4-1 and TRBJ2-1; TRBD2 aligns across 12 bases. Germline V gene data show CDR1 as MGHRA and CDR2 as YSYEKL. This CDR3 has 16 amino acids. With V trimmed by 2 bases and J by 8 bases, 7 bases remained unmatched. The CDR3 coding sequence is TGCGCCAGCAGCCAAACTCCTAGCGGGGGGGACGATGAGCAGTTCTTC. This gives the protein CASSQTPSGGDDEQFF.